The 7 T cell receptor beta chains reported below all come from one sample, sequenced in a study of T cells in Graves' hyperthyroidism and ophthalmopathy (dated by TCRdb to between 2017 and 2020). Receptor amplification or capture employed multiplex PCR. TCRdb records Illumina HiSeq 2000 as the sequencer. TCR beta CDR3 regions were amplified from RNA transcripts. The TCR CDR3 was subjected to a first round of RT-PCR using the HTBI primer set and the Qiagen OneStep RT-PCR kit. TCRdb reran the public reads through fastp at Q25 and MiXCR, keeping productive beta chains. Entries are consolidated by CDR3 protein sequence, retaining the most common genes and DNA. The sample contains hundreds of thousands of distinct CDR3 sequences, roughly 16% of them found a single time. Less than 3.5% of the sample lies in the top ten. Sample: blood. These receptors were collected from a woman aged 40 to 50 with Graves' ophthalmopathy.

V usage is TRBV6-1 and J usage is TRBJ1-5; possibly TRBD1 for D (6 bases). There are 14 residues in the CDR3. Trimming shortened V by 7 bases and J by 7 bases, and 17 bases separated the two germline ends. In germline, CDR1 is MNHNS, CDR2 SASEGT. CDR3 coding DNA: TGTGCCAGCACTCAGGGGACGGCGTTCCAGCCCCAGCATTTT. Translated: CASTQGTAFQPQHF.

This clonotype turned up a few times. The J gene is TRBJ1-5, the V gene TRBV19, with D unclear. Trimming removed 7 bases from V and 7 bases from J, with 14 bases in between. The CDR3 is 13 amino acids. CDR1 and CDR2 from the germline V gene are LNHDA and SQIVND (reference sequence). CDR3 sequence reads: CASTRGWAQPQHF. The CDR3 DNA sequence: TGTGCCAGTACCCGAGGGTGGGCCCAGCCCCAGCATTTT.

This clonotype was observed at least ten times. The chain combines TRBV2 with TRBJ1-5; 11 bases fit TRBD1. The V gene's germline CDR1 is SNHLY and CDR2 FYNNEI. The CDR3 runs 17 residues. Germline trimming cut 5 bases from V and 6 bases from J; bases unmatched to any gene: 12. The CDR3 nucleotides read TGTGCCAGCAGTTTTATGGGACAGGGGGTTGACGGTCAGCCCCAGCATTTT. Protein sequence: CASSFMGQGVDGQPQHF.

This clonotype was seen a handful of times. The V and J genes are TRBV3-1 and TRBJ2-3, with 7 bases matching TRBD1. V lost 4 bases and J lost 2; bases outside the gene matches: 9. CDR1 is LGHDT, CDR2 YNNKEL, per germline (reference sequence). This CDR3 comprises 16 residues. CDR3 loop: CASSPRQGRTTDTQYF. As DNA, the CDR3 is TGTGCCAGCAGCCCACGACAGGGTCGTACCACAGATACGCAGTATTTT.

Notes on this clonotype: This CDR3 fails to terminate in the conserved phenylalanine or tryptophan, so it likely reflects a read error. V gene TRBV11-2 combines with J gene TRBJ2-2; D unresolved. CDR1 SGHAT and CDR2 FQNNGV come from the germline V gene. Between the trimmed V and J ends, which lost 1 base and 6 bases, there was a span of 9 bases. CDR3 length equals 14 residues. CDR3: CASSLAPAAGELFS. DNA of the CDR3: TGTGCCAGCAGCTTAGCCCCCGCAGCCGGGGAGCTGTTTTCT.

This clonotype was recorded at least ten times. The chain carries TRBV7-3 and TRBJ2-1; 11 bases are shared with TRBD2. The CDR3 length is 13 residues. The germline CDR1 and CDR2 sequences are SGHTA and FQGTGA. The trim removed 0 bases at V and 13 bases at J, leaving 2 bases unmatched. CDR3 protein: CASSLTGTSGQFF. DNA for the CDR3: TGTGCCAGCAGCTTAACAGGGACTAGCGGACAGTTCTTC. The whole variable domain, filled in from reference TRBV7-3 and TRBJ2-1, reads GAGVSQTPSNKVTEKGKYVELRCDPISGHTALYWYRQSLGQGPEFLIYFQGTGAADDSGLPNDRFFAVRPEGSVSTLKIQRTERGDSAVYLCASSLTGTSGQFFGPGTRLTVL.

With regard to this clonotype: The junction departs from the called germline gene at one end, perhaps through a read error. This chain uses TRBV29-1 with TRBJ1-2; 7 nucleotides line up with TRBD1. Germline CDR1 reads SQVTM; CDR2 reads ANQGSEA. The CDR3 totals 11 residues. CDR3 in amino acids: CSVDTGTVIAF. CDR3 in DNA: TGCAGCGTGGATACCGGGACAGTCATAGCCTTC.